A single sample gave rise to the 3 T cell receptor beta chains below, sequenced in a study of blood T cell repertoires in COVID-19. Profiling relied on immunoSEQ multiplex PCR, and the TCRdb table lists in-frame clones only, not all of them. The sample holds 240,000 or so clones, around 89% seen once. Sequencing was done on a sample of PBMCs or T cells enriched from blood (not recorded which). These receptors were taken from a man aged 35-49 years who had recovered from COVID-19.

This chain joins TRBV4-2 and TRBJ2-1; TRBD2 aligns across 11 bases. V shed 0 bases and J 9 bases; nucleotides not matched to a gene: 10. The CDR3 sequence is 17 residues long. CDR1 and CDR2 (germline): LGHNA, YNFKEQ. In DNA form, the CDR3 reads TGTGCCAGCAGCCAAGATAGTACTAGCGGGAGTCTGCTTGAGCAGTTCTTC. It yields the protein CASSQDSTSGSLLEQFF.

The rearrangement uses TRBV7-6 and TRBJ2-3; no definite D call. The V end lost 2 bases, the J end lost 0 bases, and 6 bases lay between the germline ends. Germline V gene lookup returns CDR1 SGHVS and CDR2 FNYEAQ. This CDR3 has 14 residues. CDR3 amino acids: CASSLPTSTDTQYF. CDR3 in DNA: TGTGCCAGCAGCTTACCTACTAGCACAGATACGCAGTATTTT.

The chain combines TRBV7-2 with TRBJ2-1; TRBD2 agrees at 16 bases. The germline gives CDR1 SGHTA, CDR2 FQGNSA. V gave up 6 bases and J gave up 2 bases; unmatched junction bases: 10. The CDR3 length is 19 residues. The CDR3 sequence is CASRPGLAGGYTAYNEQFF. CDR3 coding DNA: TGTGCCAGCAGGCCGGGACTAGCGGGAGGGTACACGGCCTACAATGAGCAGTTCTTC.